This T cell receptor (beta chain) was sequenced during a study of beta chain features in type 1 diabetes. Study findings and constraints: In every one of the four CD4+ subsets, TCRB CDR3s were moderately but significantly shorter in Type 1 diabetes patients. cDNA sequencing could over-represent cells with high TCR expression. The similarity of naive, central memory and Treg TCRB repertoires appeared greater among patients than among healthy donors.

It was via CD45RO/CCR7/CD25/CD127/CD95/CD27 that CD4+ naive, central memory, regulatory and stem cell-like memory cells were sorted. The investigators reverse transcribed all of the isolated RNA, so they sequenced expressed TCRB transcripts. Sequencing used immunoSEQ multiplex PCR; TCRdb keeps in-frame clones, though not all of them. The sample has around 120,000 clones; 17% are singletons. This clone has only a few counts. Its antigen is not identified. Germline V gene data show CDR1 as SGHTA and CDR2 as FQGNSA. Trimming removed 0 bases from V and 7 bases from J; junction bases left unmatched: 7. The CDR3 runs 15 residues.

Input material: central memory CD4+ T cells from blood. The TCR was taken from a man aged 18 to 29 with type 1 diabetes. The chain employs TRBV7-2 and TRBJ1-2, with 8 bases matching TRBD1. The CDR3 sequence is CASSLAQGAVGGYTF. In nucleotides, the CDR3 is TGTGCCAGCAGCTTAGCTCAGGGGGCTGTTGGTGGCTACACCTTC.